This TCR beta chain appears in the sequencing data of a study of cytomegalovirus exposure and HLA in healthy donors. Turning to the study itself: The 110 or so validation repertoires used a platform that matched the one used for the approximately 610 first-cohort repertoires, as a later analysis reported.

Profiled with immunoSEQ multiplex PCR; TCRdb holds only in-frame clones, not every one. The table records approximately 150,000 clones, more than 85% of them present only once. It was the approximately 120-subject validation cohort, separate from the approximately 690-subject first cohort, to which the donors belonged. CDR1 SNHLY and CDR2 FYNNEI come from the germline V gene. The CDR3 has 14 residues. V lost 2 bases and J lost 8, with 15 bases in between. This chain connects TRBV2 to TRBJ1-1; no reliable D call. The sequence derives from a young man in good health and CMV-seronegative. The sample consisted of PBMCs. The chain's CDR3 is CASSEWVEGREAFF. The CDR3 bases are TGTGCCAGCAGTGAATGGGTTGAAGGGAGGGAAGCTTTCTTT.